This T cell receptor beta chain was documented in a study of blood T cell repertoires in COVID-19. Background on the study: Nucleic acid was either cDNA or gDNA, and it came from T cells, B-cell-depleted T cells, or PBMCs.

Cohorts were determined from participant-reported clinical history. This CDR3 is 14 amino acids long. V shed 2 bases, J shed 6 bases, and the junction held 1 base outside the gene matches. The V gene's germline CDR1 is PRHDT and CDR2 FYEKMQ (reference sequence). Original data processing: Counts of nucleated cells, estimated from reference gene primer amplification, were obtained. Measured with immunoSEQ multiplex PCR; TCRdb has only the in-frame clones, and not every one. V and J calls and clone size are given by that table; D and trimming were obtained from the DNA. The repertoire consists of some 340,000 clones, with more than 90% occurring once and the leading ten covering almost 4%.

Input material: PBMCs or T cells enriched from blood (not recorded which). The sequence was collected from a woman in her 30s who had been exposed to COVID-19. The rearrangement uses TRBV13 and TRBJ1-3; TRBD1 matches 10 bases. The CDR3 region is CASSLRQGANTIYF. The CDR3 nucleotides read TGTGCCAGCAGCTTAAGACAGGGGGCAAACACCATATATTTT.